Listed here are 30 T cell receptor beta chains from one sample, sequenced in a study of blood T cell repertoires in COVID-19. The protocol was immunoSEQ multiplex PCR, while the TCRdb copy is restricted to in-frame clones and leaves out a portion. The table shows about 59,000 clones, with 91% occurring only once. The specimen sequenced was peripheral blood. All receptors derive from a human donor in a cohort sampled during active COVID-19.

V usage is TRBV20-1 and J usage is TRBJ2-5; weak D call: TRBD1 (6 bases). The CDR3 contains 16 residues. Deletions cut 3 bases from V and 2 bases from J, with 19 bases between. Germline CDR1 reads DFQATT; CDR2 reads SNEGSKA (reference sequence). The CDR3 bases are TGCAGTGCTAGTCGCGGTGCAGGGGCTCGGCAAGAGACCCAGTACTTC. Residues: CSASRGAGARQETQYF.

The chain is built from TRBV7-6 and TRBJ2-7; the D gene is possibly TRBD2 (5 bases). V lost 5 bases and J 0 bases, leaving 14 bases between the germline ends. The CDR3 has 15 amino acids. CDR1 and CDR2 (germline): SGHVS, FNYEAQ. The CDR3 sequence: CASSRGQRFSYEQYF. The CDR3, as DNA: TGTGCCAGCAGCCGTGGGCAGCGGTTCTCCTACGAGCAGTACTTC.

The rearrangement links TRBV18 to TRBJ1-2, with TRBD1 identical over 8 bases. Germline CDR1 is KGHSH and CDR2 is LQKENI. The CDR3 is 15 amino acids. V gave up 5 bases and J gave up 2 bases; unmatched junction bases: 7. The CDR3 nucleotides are TGTGCCAGCTCATTTTCACAGGGGGGGAACTATGGCTACACCTTC. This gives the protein CASSFSQGGNYGYTF.

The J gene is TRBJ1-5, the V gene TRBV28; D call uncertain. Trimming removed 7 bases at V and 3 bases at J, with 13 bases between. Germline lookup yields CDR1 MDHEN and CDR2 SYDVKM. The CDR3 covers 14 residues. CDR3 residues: CASTPGGFNQPQHF. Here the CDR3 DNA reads TGTGCCAGCACCCCAGGAGGGTTCAATCAGCCCCAGCATTTT.

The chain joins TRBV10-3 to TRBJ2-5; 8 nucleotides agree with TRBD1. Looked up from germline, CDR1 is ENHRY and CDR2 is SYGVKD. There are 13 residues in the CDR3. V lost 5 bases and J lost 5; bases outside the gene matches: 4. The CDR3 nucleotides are TGTGCCATCAGTCAACAGGGGGAGGAGACCCAGTACTTC. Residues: CAISQQGEETQYF.

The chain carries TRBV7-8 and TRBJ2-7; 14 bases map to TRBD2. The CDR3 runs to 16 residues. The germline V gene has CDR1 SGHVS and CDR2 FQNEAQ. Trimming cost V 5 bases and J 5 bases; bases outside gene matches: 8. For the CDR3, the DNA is TGTGCCAGCAGCCCACTGGGGACTAGCGGGAGTGACGAGCAGTACTTC. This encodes CASSPLGTSGSDEQYF.

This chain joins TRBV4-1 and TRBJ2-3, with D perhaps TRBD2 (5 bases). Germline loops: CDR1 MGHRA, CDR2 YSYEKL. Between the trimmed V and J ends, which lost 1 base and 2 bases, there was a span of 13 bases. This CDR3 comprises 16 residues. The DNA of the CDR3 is TGCGCCAGCAGCCAAGTTCGCGGGTCAGACACAGATACGCAGTATTTT. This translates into CASSQVRGSDTDTQYF.

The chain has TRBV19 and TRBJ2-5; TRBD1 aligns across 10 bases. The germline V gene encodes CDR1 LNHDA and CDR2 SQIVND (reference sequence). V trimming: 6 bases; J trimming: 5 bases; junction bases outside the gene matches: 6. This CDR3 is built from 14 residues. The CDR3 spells CASRTTGGDETQYF. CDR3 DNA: TGTGCCAGTAGGACGACAGGGGGCGACGAGACCCAGTACTTC.

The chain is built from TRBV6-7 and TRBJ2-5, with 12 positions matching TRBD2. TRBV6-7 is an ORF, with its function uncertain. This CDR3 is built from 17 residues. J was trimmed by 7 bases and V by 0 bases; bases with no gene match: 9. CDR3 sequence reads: CASSYSPSLAGGPTQYF. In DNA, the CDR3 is TGTGCCAGCAGTTACTCTCCCTCTCTAGCGGGGGGGCCGACCCAGTACTTC.

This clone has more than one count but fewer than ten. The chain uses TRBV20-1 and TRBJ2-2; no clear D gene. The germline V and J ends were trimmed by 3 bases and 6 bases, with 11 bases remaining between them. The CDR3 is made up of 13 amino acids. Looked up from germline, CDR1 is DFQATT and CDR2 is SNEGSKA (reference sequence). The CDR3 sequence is CSASLGEPGELFF. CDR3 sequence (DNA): TGCAGTGCTAGTCTCGGAGAACCCGGGGAGCTGTTTTTT.

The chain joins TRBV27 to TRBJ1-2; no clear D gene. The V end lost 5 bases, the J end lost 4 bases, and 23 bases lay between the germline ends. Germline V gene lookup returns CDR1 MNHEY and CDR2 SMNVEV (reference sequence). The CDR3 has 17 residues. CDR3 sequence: CASSRIRRTSYPYGYTF. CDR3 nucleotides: TGTGCCAGCAGTAGGATCCGGAGGACCTCTTACCCCTATGGCTACACCTTC.

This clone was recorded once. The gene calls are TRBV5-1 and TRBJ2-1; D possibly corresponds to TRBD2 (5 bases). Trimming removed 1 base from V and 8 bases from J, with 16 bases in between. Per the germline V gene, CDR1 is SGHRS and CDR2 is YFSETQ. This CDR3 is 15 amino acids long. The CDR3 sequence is CASSLFTEGEDEQFF. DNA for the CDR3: TGCGCCAGCAGCTTGTTTACCGAGGGAGAGGATGAGCAGTTCTTC.

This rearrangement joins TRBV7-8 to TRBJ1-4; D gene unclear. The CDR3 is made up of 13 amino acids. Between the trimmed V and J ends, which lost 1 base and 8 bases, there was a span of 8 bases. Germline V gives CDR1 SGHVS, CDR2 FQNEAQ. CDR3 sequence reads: CASSLVPEEKLFF. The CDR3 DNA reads TGTGCCAGCAGCTTAGTCCCGGAGGAAAAACTGTTTTTT.

The CDR3 DNA reads TGTGCCAGCAGTAGACAGGATAACTATGGCTACACCTTC. It is translated as CASSRQDNYGYTF. The chain carries TRBV2 and TRBJ1-2; D perhaps matches TRBD1 (6 bases). The CDR3 covers 13 residues. CDR1 is SNHLY, CDR2 FYNNEI, per germline. Trimming left V 5 bases short and J 1 base short, with 8 bases between. The full variable domain, in which reference TRBV2 and TRBJ1-2 provide the parts outside the CDR3, is EPEVTQTPSHQVTQMGQEVILRCVPISNHLYFYWYRQILGQKVEFLVSFYNNEISEKSEIFDDQFSVERPDGSNFTLKIRSTKLEDSAMYFCASSRQDNYGYTFGSGTRLTVV.

The CDR3 DNA is TGTGCCAGCATAGGGACTAGCGGGGGGCAAGAGACCCAGTACTTC. Protein: CASIGTSGGQETQYF. The rearrangement uses TRBV5-6 and TRBJ2-5; 15 bases align to TRBD2. The CDR3 is 15 amino acids. Germline V gene data show CDR1 as SGHDT and CDR2 as YYEEEE. The V segment lost 6 bases and the J segment 2 bases; nucleotides outside the gene matches: 2. The full variable domain, its missing parts supplied by reference TRBV5-6 and TRBJ2-5, is DAGVTQSPTHLIKTRGQQVTLRCSPKSGHDTVSWYQQALGQGPQFIFQYYEEEERQRGNFPDRFSGHQFPNYSSELNVNALLLGDSALYLCASIGTSGGQETQYFGPGTRLLVL.

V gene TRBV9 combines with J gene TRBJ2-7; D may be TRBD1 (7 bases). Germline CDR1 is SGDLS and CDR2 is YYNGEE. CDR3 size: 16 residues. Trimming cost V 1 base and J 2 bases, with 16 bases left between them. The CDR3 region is CASSVPVGGTAYEQYF. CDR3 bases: TGTGCCAGCAGCGTACCAGTTGGGGGGACAGCCTACGAGCAGTACTTC. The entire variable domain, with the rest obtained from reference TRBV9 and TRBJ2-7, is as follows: DSGVTQTPKHLITATGQRVTLRCSPRSGDLSVYWYQQSLDQGLQFLIQYYNGEERAKGNILERFSAQQFPDLHSELNLSSLELGDSALYFCASSVPVGGTAYEQYFGPGTRLTVT.

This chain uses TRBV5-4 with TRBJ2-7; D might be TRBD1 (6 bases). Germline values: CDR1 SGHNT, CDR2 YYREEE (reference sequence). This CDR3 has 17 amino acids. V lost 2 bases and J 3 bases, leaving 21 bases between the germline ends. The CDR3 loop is CASSFGAGEPLDYEQYF. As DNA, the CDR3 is TGTGCCAGCAGCTTTGGGGCAGGGGAACCCCTGGACTACGAGCAGTACTTC.

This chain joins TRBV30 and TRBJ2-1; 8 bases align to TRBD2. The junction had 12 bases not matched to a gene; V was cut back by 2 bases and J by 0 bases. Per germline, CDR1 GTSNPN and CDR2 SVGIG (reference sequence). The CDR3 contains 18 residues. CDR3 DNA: TGTGCCTGGAGTTCTGGAAGCGGGGGCCTGAGCTCCTACAATGAGCAGTTCTTC. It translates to CAWSSGSGGLSSYNEQFF.

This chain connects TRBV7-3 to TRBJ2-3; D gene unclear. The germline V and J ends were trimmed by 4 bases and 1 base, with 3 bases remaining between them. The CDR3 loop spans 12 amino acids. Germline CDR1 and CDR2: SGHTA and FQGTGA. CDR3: CASSSGTDTQYF. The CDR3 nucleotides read TGTGCCAGCAGCTCTGGCACAGATACGCAGTATTTT.

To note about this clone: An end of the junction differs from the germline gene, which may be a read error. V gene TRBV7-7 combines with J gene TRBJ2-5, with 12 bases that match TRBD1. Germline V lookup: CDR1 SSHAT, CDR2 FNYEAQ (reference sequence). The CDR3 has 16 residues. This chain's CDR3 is CASSSGTGGSPETQYF. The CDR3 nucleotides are TGTGCTAGCAGCTCCGGGACAGGGGGCTCGCCGGAGACCCAGTACTTC. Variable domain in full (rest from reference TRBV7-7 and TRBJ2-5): GAGVSQSPRYKVTKRGQDVTLRCDPISSHATLYWYQQALGQGPEFLTYFNYEAQPDKSGLPSDRFSAERPEGSISTLTIQRTEQRDSAMYRCASSSGTGGSPETQYFGPGTRLLVL.

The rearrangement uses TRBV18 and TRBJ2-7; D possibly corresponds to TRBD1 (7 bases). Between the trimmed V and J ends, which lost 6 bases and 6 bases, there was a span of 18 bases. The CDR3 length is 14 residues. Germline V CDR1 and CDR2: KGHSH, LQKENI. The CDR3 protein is CASSPQGGVGEQYF. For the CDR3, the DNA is TGTGCCAGCTCTCCCCAGGGGGGAGTCGGCGAGCAGTACTTC.

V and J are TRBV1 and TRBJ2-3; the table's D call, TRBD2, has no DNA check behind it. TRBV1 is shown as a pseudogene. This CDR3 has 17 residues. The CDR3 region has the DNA TGCACCAGCAGCCAGTGGACTAGCGGGGTGAGCACAGATACGCAGTATTTT. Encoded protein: CTSSQWTSGVSTDTQYF.

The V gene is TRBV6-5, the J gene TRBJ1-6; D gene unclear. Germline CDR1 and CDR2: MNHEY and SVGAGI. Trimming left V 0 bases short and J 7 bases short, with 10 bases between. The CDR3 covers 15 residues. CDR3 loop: CASSYSLVANSPLHF. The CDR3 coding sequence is TGTGCCAGCAGTTACTCGTTGGTAGCCAATTCACCCCTCCACTTT.

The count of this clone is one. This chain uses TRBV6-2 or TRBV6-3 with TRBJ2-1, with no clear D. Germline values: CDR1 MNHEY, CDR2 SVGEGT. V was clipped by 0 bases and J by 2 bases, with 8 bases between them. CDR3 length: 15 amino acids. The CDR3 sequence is CASSYSSGPYNEQFF. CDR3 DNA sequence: TGTGCCAGCAGTTACTCGTCGGGTCCCTACAATGAGCAGTTCTTC.

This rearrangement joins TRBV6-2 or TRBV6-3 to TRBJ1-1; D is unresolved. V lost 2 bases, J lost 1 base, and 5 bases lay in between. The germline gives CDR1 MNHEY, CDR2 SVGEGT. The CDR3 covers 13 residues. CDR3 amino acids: CASSYTPNTEAFF. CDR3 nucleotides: TGTGCCAGCAGTTACACACCGAACACTGAAGCTTTCTTT.

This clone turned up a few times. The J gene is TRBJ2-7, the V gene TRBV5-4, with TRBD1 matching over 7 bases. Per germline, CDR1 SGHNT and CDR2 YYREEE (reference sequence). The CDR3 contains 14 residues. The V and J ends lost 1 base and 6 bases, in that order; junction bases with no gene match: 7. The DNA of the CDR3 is TGTGCCAGCAGCTTGCCCGGGACAGCTAGCGAGCAGTACTTC. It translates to CASSLPGTASEQYF.

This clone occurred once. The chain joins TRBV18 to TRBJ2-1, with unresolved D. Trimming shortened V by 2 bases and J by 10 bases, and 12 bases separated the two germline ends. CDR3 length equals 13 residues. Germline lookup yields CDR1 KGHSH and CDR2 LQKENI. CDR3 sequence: CASSPVQAGEQFF. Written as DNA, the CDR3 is TGTGCCAGCTCACCAGTTCAGGCAGGAGAGCAGTTCTTC.

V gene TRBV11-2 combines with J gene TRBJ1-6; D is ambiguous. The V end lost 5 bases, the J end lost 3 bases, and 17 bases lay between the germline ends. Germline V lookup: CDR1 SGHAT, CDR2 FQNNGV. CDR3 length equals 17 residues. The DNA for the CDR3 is TGTGCCAGCAGCCCGGTGAGCCCAACCCTCTATAATTCACCCCTCCACTTT. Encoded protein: CASSPVSPTLYNSPLHF. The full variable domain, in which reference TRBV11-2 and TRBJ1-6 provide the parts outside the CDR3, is EAGVAQSPRYKIIEKRQSVAFWCNPISGHATLYWYQQILGQGPKLLIQFQNNGVVDDSQLPKDRFSAERLKGVDSTLKIQPAKLEDSAVYLCASSPVSPTLYNSPLHFGNGTRLTVT.

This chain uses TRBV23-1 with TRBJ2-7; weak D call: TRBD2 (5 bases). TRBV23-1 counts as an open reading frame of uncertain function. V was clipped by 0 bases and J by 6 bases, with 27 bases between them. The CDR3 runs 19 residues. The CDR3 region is CASSQSFGLNNDRNCEQYF. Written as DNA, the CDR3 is TGCGCCAGCAGTCAATCTTTTGGACTCAATAATGACCGAAACTGCGAGCAGTACTTC.

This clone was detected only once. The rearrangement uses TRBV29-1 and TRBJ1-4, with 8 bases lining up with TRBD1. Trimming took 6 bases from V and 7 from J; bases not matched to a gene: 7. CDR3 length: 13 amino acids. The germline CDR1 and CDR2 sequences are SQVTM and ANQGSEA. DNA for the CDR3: TGCAGCGTCCAGGGGGCTCCGGGTGAAAAACTGTTTTTT. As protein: CSVQGAPGEKLFF.